The rows below give T cell receptor beta chains drawn from one sample of a study of Graves' ophthalmopathy and Graves' hyperthyroidism. TCRdb redid the calling of the multiplex PCR reads with MiXCR, one entry per CDR3 protein. The sample yields 400,000 or so distinct CDR3 sequences, approximately 15% seen once. The specimen was peripheral blood. All receptors come from a woman between 18 and 29 years old with stable Graves' hyperthyroidism. Each CDR3 is given with its conserved first and last residue. D genes are given only for firm matches. Not all rows give a size; the values are once, few, many and, for expanded clones, a class.

abundance	d_gene	v_gene	len	j_gene	CDR3aa	CDR3nt
many	NA	TRBV12-3/TRBV12-4	14	TRBJ1-1	CASSPFSAYTEAFF	TGTGCCAGCAGTCCTTTTTCGGCTTACACTGAAGCTTTCTTT
NA	NA	TRBV6-1	16	TRBJ1-5	CASSPGGGQGYQPQHF	TGTGCCAGCAGCCCCGGGGGGGGCCAGGGCTATCAGCCCCAGCATTTT
many	NA	TRBV11-2	13	TRBJ2-2	CASSLNGGGELFF	TGTGCCAGCAGCTTGAACGGTGGCGGGGAGCTGTTTTTT
many	NA	TRBV20-1	13	TRBJ2-4	CSANLQGQNIQYF	TGCAGTGCTAATCTACAGGGACAAAACATTCAGTACTTC
NA	NA	TRBV12-3/TRBV12-4	16	TRBJ1-5	CASSLSPAGTNQPQHF	TGTGCCAGCAGTTTATCCCCCGCAGGGACCAATCAGCCCCAGCATTTT
many	NA	TRBV5-1	15	TRBJ1-5	CASSWDGGGNQPQHF	TGCGCCAGCAGCTGGGATGGGGGTGGCAATCAGCCCCAGCATTTT
few	TRBD1	TRBV6-1	15	TRBJ2-7	CASSGPGGTGDEQYF	TGTGCCAGCAGTGGACCCGGTGGGACAGGGGACGAGCAGTACTTC
many	NA	TRBV20-1	16	TRBJ2-2	CSARDRRQLNTGELFF	TGCAGTGCTAGAGATCGGCGACAACTGAACACCGGGGAGCTGTTTTTT
many	NA	TRBV6-2/TRBV6-3	13	TRBJ2-7	CASSPGVIDEQYF	TGTGCCAGCAGCCCGGGGGTAATCGACGAGCAGTACTTC
few	NA	TRBV7-9	13	TRBJ1-2	CASLDRRGYGYTF	TGTGCCAGCCTAGACAGGAGAGGTTATGGCTACACCTTC
few	NA	TRBV3-1	13	TRBJ2-5	CAAGGGRGETQYF	TGTGCCGCCGGAGGGGGGCGAGGTGAGACCCAGTACTTC
many	NA	TRBV12-3/TRBV12-4	14	TRBJ1-1	CASSFGRANTEAFF	TGTGCCAGCAGTTTCGGCAGGGCGAACACTGAAGCTTTCTTT
many	TRBD1	TRBV2	15	TRBJ1-5	CASSIYRGPNQPQHF	TGTGCCAGCAGCATTTACAGGGGACCAAATCAGCCCCAGCATTTT
many	TRBD1	TRBV12-3/TRBV12-4	16	TRBJ1-2	CASSSAWTGLNYGYTF	TGTGCCAGCAGTTCGGCCTGGACAGGGCTTAACTATGGCTACACCTTC
many	NA	TRBV4-1	15	TRBJ1-1	CASSQDNSMNTEAFF	TGCGCCAGCAGCCAAGATAACAGTATGAACACTGAAGCTTTCTTT
many	NA	TRBV7-6	17	TRBJ2-6	CASSLVHGSSGANVLTF	TGTGCCAGCAGCTTAGTACATGGAAGCTCTGGGGCCAACGTCCTGACTTTC
NA	NA	TRBV6-1	13	TRBJ2-7	CASSAGAHYEQYF	TGTGCCAGCAGTGCGGGAGCCCACTACGAGCAGTACTTC
few	TRBD2	TRBV3-1	13	TRBJ2-7	CATTSGASYEQYF	TGTGCCACCACTAGCGGGGCATCCTACGAGCAGTACTTC
many	TRBD1	TRBV6-5	14	TRBJ2-7	CASSYRTGLNEQYF	TGTGCCAGCAGCTATAGGACAGGTCTAAACGAGCAGTACTTC
NA	TRBD1	TRBV6-1	15	TRBJ2-5	CASKRDRGQGETKYF	TGTGCCAGCAAAAGGGACAGGGGGCAGGGAGAGACCAAGTACTTC
many	NA	TRBV2	14	TRBJ2-2	CASSDLRSTGELFF	TGTGCCAGCAGTGATCTTAGGAGCACCGGGGAGCTGTTTTTT
many	NA	TRBV12-5	12	TRBJ1-1	CASGFSRPHAFF	TGTGCTAGTGGTTTCTCCCGACCCCACGCTTTCTTT
NA	TRBD2	TRBV5-8	17	TRBJ2-5	CASSFSSIGGYQETQYF	TGTGCCAGCAGCTTTTCTTCGATCGGGGGGTACCAAGAGACCCAGTACTTC
many	NA	TRBV7-2	15	TRBJ1-5	CASSLSQGFGQPQHF	TGTGCCAGCAGCTTATCTCAGGGTTTCGGTCAGCCCCAGCATTTT
NA	NA	TRBV5-1	15	TRBJ2-2	CASRYRLLDPGELFF	TGCGCCAGCAGGTATCGCTTGTTAGATCCCGGGGAGCTGTTTTTT
many	NA	TRBV12-3/TRBV12-4	12	TRBJ1-5	CASGAKQWPQHF	TGTGCCAGCGGAGCCAAACAGTGGCCCCAGCATTTT
NA	TRBD1	TRBV12-3/TRBV12-4	14	TRBJ1-1	CASRRQGGGTEAFF	TGTGCCAGCAGGCGACAGGGAGGAGGCACTGAAGCTTTCTTT
NA	TRBD2	TRBV20-1	19	TRBJ2-7	CSAIELGLRRLAGASEQYF	TGCAGTGCTATTGAGCTCGGCCTCCGTCGACTAGCGGGGGCGTCCGAGCAGTACTTC
many	NA	TRBV7-3	18	TRBJ2-4	CASSLTWGTLLAKNIQYF	TGTGCCAGCAGCTTAACGTGGGGGACACTACTAGCCAAAAACATTCAGTACTTC
many	NA	TRBV11-2	18	TRBJ2-2	CASSSKGVGSWNTGELFF	TGTGCCAGCAGCTCCAAGGGGGTGGGCAGCTGGAACACCGGGGAGCTGTTTTTT
many	TRBD2	TRBV29-1	13	TRBJ2-7	CSVEDRTGGEQYF	TGCAGCGTTGAAGATAGGACGGGGGGCGAGCAGTACTTC
many	TRBD2	TRBV2	16	TRBJ2-7	CASSEGGGGFSYEQYF	TGTGCCAGCAGTGAAGGGGGCGGGGGTTTCTCCTACGAGCAGTACTTC
NA	NA	TRBV12-3/TRBV12-4	13	TRBJ2-7	CASGEGGRSEQYF	TGTGCCAGCGGCGAGGGGGGCCGAAGCGAGCAGTACTTC
many	TRBD1	TRBV12-3/TRBV12-4	18	TRBJ1-1	CASSLSGGQGAMNTEAFF	TGTGCCAGCAGTTTAAGCGGGGGGCAGGGGGCGATGAACACTGAAGCTTTCTTT
NA	NA	TRBV7-8	14	TRBJ2-7	CASSLGIVSYEQYF	TGTGCCAGCAGCTTAGGGATCGTCTCCTACGAGCAGTACTTC
many	NA	TRBV6-5	17	TRBJ2-5	CASSYSFRVGSGETQYF	TGTGCCAGCAGTTACTCGTTCAGGGTGGGATCGGGGGAGACCCAGTACTTC
many	NA	TRBV29-1	12	TRBJ1-1	CSVPPSNTEAFF	TGCAGCGTTCCTCCATCTAACACTGAAGCTTTCTTT
many	NA	TRBV10-3	15	TRBJ2-7	CASQSRDHGSYEQYF	TGTGCCAGTCAGTCGCGAGATCACGGCTCCTACGAGCAGTACTTC
many	NA	TRBV7-2	15	TRBJ1-1	CASTPSEGVQTEAFF	TGTGCCAGCACCCCCTCCGAGGGGGTGCAGACTGAAGCTTTCTTT
many	NA	TRBV27	14	TRBJ1-2	CASSRHDTNYGYTF	TGTGCCAGCAGCCGCCATGACACGAACTATGGCTACACCTTC
NA	TRBD2	TRBV6-2/TRBV6-3	17	TRBJ2-2	CASSYHIAGLNTGELFF	TGTGCCAGCAGTTACCATATAGCGGGACTAAACACCGGGGAGCTGTTTTTT
NA	NA	TRBV6-5	14	TRBJ2-7	CASSYSQGLYEQYF	TGTGCCAGCAGTTACTCCCAGGGGCTCTACGAGCAGTACTTC
NA	NA	TRBV5-1	17	TRBJ2-7	CASSSWGVQGTLYEQYF	TGCGCCAGCAGCTCCTGGGGGGTACAGGGGACCCTCTACGAGCAGTACTTC
NA	TRBD1	TRBV7-2	15	TRBJ2-7	CASSPDRGGTYEQYF	TGTGCCAGCAGCCCCGACAGGGGAGGAACCTACGAGCAGTACTTC
many	NA	TRBV6-2/TRBV6-3	15	TRBJ2-2	CASRPGGLNRRELFF	TGTGCCAGCAGGCCCGGAGGCCTCAATCGTAGGGAGCTGTTTTTT
many	TRBD1	TRBV25-1	13	TRBJ1-2	CASMDRGLYGYTF	TGTGCCAGCATGGACAGGGGCCTCTATGGCTACACCTTC
many	NA	TRBV24-1	15	TRBJ2-5	CATSDPLGLGETQYF	TGTGCCACCAGTGATCCTCTTGGCCTAGGAGAGACCCAGTACTTC
many	NA	TRBV4-2	13	TRBJ1-1	CASSQARRTEAFF	TGTGCCAGCAGCCAGGCCCGCCGGACTGAAGCTTTCTTT
many	NA	TRBV25-1	15	TRBJ2-7	CASSRSRGPSYEQYF	TGTGCCAGCAGTCGGTCCCGGGGGCCTTCCTACGAGCAGTACTTC
many	NA	TRBV6-1	12	TRBJ2-7	CASSGTGREQYF	TGTGCCAGCAGTGGCACAGGGAGAGAGCAGTACTTC
few	NA	TRBV19	14	TRBJ1-2	CASSIESRGAGYTF	TGTGCCAGTAGTATTGAGTCGAGGGGAGCGGGCTACACCTTC
many	TRBD1	TRBV6-2/TRBV6-3	14	TRBJ2-7	CASSSPGQGNEQYF	TGTGCCAGCAGTTCCCCGGGACAGGGAAACGAGCAGTACTTC